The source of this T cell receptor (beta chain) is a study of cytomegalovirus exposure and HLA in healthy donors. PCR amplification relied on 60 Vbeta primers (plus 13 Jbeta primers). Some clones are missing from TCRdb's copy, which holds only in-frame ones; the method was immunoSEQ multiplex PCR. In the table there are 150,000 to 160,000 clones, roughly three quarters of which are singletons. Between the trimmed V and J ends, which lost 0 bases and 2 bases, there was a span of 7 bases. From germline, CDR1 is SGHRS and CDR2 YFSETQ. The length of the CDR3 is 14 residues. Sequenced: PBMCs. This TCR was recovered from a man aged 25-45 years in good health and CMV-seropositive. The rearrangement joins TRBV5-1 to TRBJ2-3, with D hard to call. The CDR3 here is CASSLGLFTDTQYF. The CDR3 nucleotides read TGCGCCAGCAGCTTGGGACTTTTCACAGATACGCAGTATTTT.